Following are 22 T cell receptor beta chains from one sample sequenced in a study of immune evolution from preneoplasia to lung adenocarcinoma. Assay: immunoSEQ multiplex PCR; the TCRdb copy retains only in-frame clones and omits some. The data show around 5,300 clones, approximately 79% seen once. Sequenced input: FFPE normal lung tissue adjacent to the tumor. All receptors derive from a person aged 55 to 75 with lung adenocarcinoma.

V is TRBV11-2 and J is TRBJ2-7, with D unresolved. Germline V gene sequence: CDR1 SGHAT, CDR2 FQNNGV. The CDR3 is 14 amino acids. Trimming took off 0 bases at V and 0 bases at J, with 6 bases between the two ends. The CDR3 loop is CASSLEEASYEQYF. Here the CDR3 DNA reads TGTGCCAGCAGCTTAGAAGAGGCCTCCTACGAGCAGTACTTC.

The chain links TRBV9 to TRBJ2-1; D remains ambiguous. In germline, CDR1 is SGDLS, CDR2 YYNGEE. The CDR3 has 14 residues. V dropped 0 bases and J dropped 5 bases, with 9 bases sitting between them. CDR3 in DNA: TGTGCCAGCAGCGTAGCTCTCCTAGACAATGAGCAGTTCTTC. Its translation is CASSVALLDNEQFF.

The V gene is TRBV7-8, the J gene TRBJ2-1, with D unclear. The germline V and J ends were trimmed by 0 bases and 8 bases, with 17 bases remaining between them. CDR1 is SGHVS and CDR2 is FQNEAQ in the germline V gene. The CDR3 is 16 amino acids. DNA of the CDR3: TGTGCCAGCAGCTTAGCCTCCGGGTCCGGTGGGGATGAGCAGTTCTTC. Translated, it gives CASSLASGSGGDEQFF.

This clone was observed once. The genes are TRBV28 and TRBJ2-1; D unresolved. The CDR3 covers 13 residues. Trimming removed 3 bases from V and 7 bases from J, with 10 bases in between. Germline V gives CDR1 MDHEN, CDR2 SYDVKM. The CDR3 reads CASSFRLVNEQFF. For the CDR3, the DNA is TGTGCCAGCAGTTTCCGGCTTGTTAATGAGCAGTTCTTC.

CDR3 amino acids: CASSSGQYLYEQYF. CDR3 coding DNA: TGTGCCAGCAGCTCGGGACAGTATCTTTACGAGCAGTACTTC. The J gene is TRBJ2-7, the V gene TRBV7-9, with 7 positions matching TRBD1. Germline loops: CDR1 SEHNR, CDR2 FQNEAQ (reference sequence). The junction had 7 bases not matched to a gene; V was cut back by 4 bases and J by 4 bases. This CDR3 has 14 residues.

The chain employs TRBV28 and TRBJ1-5; TRBD1 might be the D (5 bases). Trimming removed 6 bases from V and 4 bases from J, with 13 bases in between. Germline-derived CDR1 and CDR2 are MDHEN and SYDVKM. The CDR3 runs to 14 residues. The CDR3 here is CASRRRVGNQPQHF. In DNA form, the CDR3 reads TGTGCCAGCAGACGCAGGGTTGGGAATCAGCCCCAGCATTTT. The full variable domain, rest sourced from reference TRBV28 and TRBJ1-5, is DVKVTQSSRYLVKRTGEKVFLECVQDMDHENMFWYRQDPGLGLRLIYFSYDVKMKEKGDIPEGYSVSREKKERFSLILESASTNQTSMYLCASRRRVGNQPQHFGDGTRLSIL.

CDR3 residues: CSVYAGTGWDEQYF. CDR3 DNA: TGCAGCGTCTACGCCGGGACAGGGTGGGACGAGCAGTACTTC. The chain has TRBV29-1 and TRBJ2-5; TRBD1 matches 9 bases. The J call could be wrong; TRBJ2-7 is a better fit for the DNA end. CDR1 is SQVTM and CDR2 is ANQGSEA in the germline V gene. The CDR3 contains 14 residues.

The chain is built from TRBV18 and TRBJ2-3, with 9 bases that match TRBD2. There are 15 residues in the CDR3. Germline CDR1 is KGHSH and CDR2 is LQKENI. The junction had 4 bases not matched to a gene; V was cut back by 0 bases and J by 6 bases. The CDR3 here is CASSPPAGGPDTQYF. The CDR3 nucleotides read TGTGCCAGCTCACCACCAGCGGGAGGCCCGGATACGCAGTATTTT.

This chain uses TRBV27 with TRBJ1-5; D unclear. The CDR3 consists of 12 residues. The germline V and J ends were trimmed by 7 bases and 2 bases, with 6 bases remaining between them. Germline V gives CDR1 MNHEY, CDR2 SMNVEV (reference sequence). CDR3 DNA: TGTGCCAGCAAGGTGGGCAATCAGCCCCAGCATTTT. Translated, it gives CASKVGNQPQHF.

This rearrangement joins TRBV18 to TRBJ2-7; TRBD2 matches at 8 bases. The CDR3 totals 17 residues. After removal of 0 bases from V and 2 bases from J, the junction contained 9 bases not matched to a gene. From germline, CDR1 is KGHSH and CDR2 LQKENI. CDR3 nucleotides: TGTGCCAGCTCACCACCGGGGAGCGGGAGTGGGGCCTACGAGCAGTACTTC. Protein product: CASSPPGSGSGAYEQYF. The full variable domain, its missing parts supplied by reference TRBV18 and TRBJ2-7, is NAGVMQNPRHLVRRRGQEARLRCSPMKGHSHVYWYRQLPEEGLKFMVYLQKENIIDESGMPKERFSAEFPKEGPSILRIQQVVRGDSAAYFCASSPPGSGSGAYEQYFGPGTRLTVT.

The chain uses TRBV18 and TRBJ2-5; D is possibly TRBD2 (5 bases). The germline V gene encodes CDR1 KGHSH and CDR2 LQKENI. The CDR3 totals 14 residues. V was shortened by 3 bases and J by 0 bases, with 8 bases between the two germline ends. CDR3 loop: CASSPPGDQETQYF. As DNA, the CDR3 is TGTGCCAGCTCACCTCCCGGGGACCAAGAGACCCAGTACTTC. Filled out from reference TRBV18 and TRBJ2-5, the complete variable domain reads NAGVMQNPRHLVRRRGQEARLRCSPMKGHSHVYWYRQLPEEGLKFMVYLQKENIIDESGMPKERFSAEFPKEGPSILRIQQVVRGDSAAYFCASSPPGDQETQYFGPGTRLLVL.

The CDR3 DNA reads TGTGCCAGCTCGAAACTCGGAGGGATGAACACTGAAGCTTTCTTT. It codes for CASSKLGGMNTEAFF. The J gene is TRBJ1-1, the V gene TRBV18, with D uncertain. This CDR3 is 15 amino acids long. Trimming removed 6 bases from V and 0 bases from J, with 14 bases in between. The germline V gene encodes CDR1 KGHSH and CDR2 LQKENI.

This sequence joins TRBV2 and TRBJ1-5; perhaps TRBD1 as D (6 bases). The CDR3 totals 15 residues. Deletions cut 5 bases from V and 0 bases from J, with 11 bases between. Looked up from germline, CDR1 is SNHLY and CDR2 is FYNNEI. The CDR3 is CASSRDTYSNQPQHF. The CDR3 DNA reads as TGTGCCAGCAGTCGGGACACCTATAGCAATCAGCCCCAGCATTTT.

A few counts support this clone. The chain employs TRBV28 and TRBJ1-4, with a weak D call TRBD1 (5 bases). V lost 2 bases and J lost 0, with 22 bases in between. The length of the CDR3 is 20 residues. The germline CDR1 and CDR2 sequences are MDHEN and SYDVKM. The CDR3 DNA follows: TGTGCCAGCAGTTTAAGAAGGGGTAGGCGAAGCCCAACAACTAATGAAAAACTGTTTTTT. Protein sequence: CASSLRRGRRSPTTNEKLFF.

The chain couples TRBV30 to TRBJ2-5; D is unclear. Germline lookup yields CDR1 GTSNPN and CDR2 SVGIG (reference sequence). CDR3 size: 13 residues. V was clipped by 4 bases and J by 4 bases, with 13 bases between them. CDR3 sequence reads: CAWTEIERETQYF. CDR3 coding DNA: TGTGCCTGGACAGAGATAGAAAGAGAGACCCAGTACTTC.

V is TRBV19 and J is TRBJ2-5; D not certain. Trimming stripped 5 bases from V and 1 base from J, with 20 bases between. From germline, CDR1 is LNHDA and CDR2 SQIVND (reference sequence). CDR3 size: 17 residues. CDR3 residues: CASSPSRSVLGQETQYF. The CDR3 DNA follows: TGTGCCAGTAGTCCCTCGCGAAGTGTCCTCGGCCAAGAGACCCAGTACTTC.

This chain links TRBV5-4 with TRBJ2-2, with 9 bases fitting TRBD2. Germline V gene sequence: CDR1 SGHNT, CDR2 YYREEE (reference sequence). Trimming cost V 4 bases and J 3 bases; bases outside gene matches: 4. The CDR3 has 15 residues. DNA for the CDR3: TGTGCCAGCAGCCCGGTAGCGGGAGACACCGGGGAGCTGTTTTTT. Translating it yields CASSPVAGDTGELFF.

This chain joins TRBV27 and TRBJ1-1, with 7 bases that match TRBD1. The CDR3 is made up of 13 amino acids. Germline trimming cut 2 bases from V and 3 bases from J; bases unmatched to any gene: 0. Germline CDR1 MNHEY, CDR2 SMNVEV (reference sequence). Written as DNA, the CDR3 is TGTGCCAGCAGTTTACAGGGGGACACTGAAGCTTTCTTT. Amino acid sequence: CASSLQGDTEAFF.

This clone was seen once. The genes are TRBV28 and TRBJ1-6; TRBD1 matches at 8 bases. The CDR3 totals 15 residues. With V trimmed by 2 bases and J by 9 bases, 6 bases remained unmatched. CDR1 and CDR2 from the germline V gene are MDHEN and SYDVKM. The CDR3: CASSLATGVGSPLHF. CDR3 in DNA: TGTGCCAGCAGTTTAGCGACAGGGGTGGGTTCACCCCTCCACTTT.

The rearrangement joins TRBV5-1 to TRBJ2-5; 10 bases agree with TRBD2. The CDR3 runs 16 residues. After removal of 4 bases from V and 2 bases from J, the junction contained 8 bases not matched to a gene. CDR1 SGHRS and CDR2 YFSETQ come from the germline V gene. This chain's CDR3 is CASSLSIAGGQETQYF. The CDR3 DNA reads TGCGCCAGCAGCCTTTCGATAGCGGGAGGACAAGAGACCCAGTACTTC. The full variable domain, rest sourced from reference TRBV5-1 and TRBJ2-5, is KAGVTQTPRYLIKTRGQQVTLSCSPISGHRSVSWYQQTPGQGLQFLFEYFSETQRNKGNFPGRFSGRQFSNSRSEMNVSTLELGDSALYLCASSLSIAGGQETQYFGPGTRLLVL.

V gene TRBV6-5 combines with J gene TRBJ2-5; D is unclear. In germline, CDR1 is MNHEY, CDR2 SVGAGI. The CDR3 extends over 13 amino acids. V lost 2 bases to trimming and J lost 1 base, with 5 bases between them. CDR3 DNA: TGTGCCAGCAGTTACACGGGCCAAGAGACCCAGTACTTC. Translating it yields CASSYTGQETQYF.

Details on this clone: Additional DNA sequences in this sample encode the identical CDR3. The rearrangement joins TRBV4-1 to TRBJ2-3, with D hard to call. V gave up 6 bases and J gave up 0 bases, with 7 bases separating them. The CDR3 length is 13 residues. Looked up from germline, CDR1 is MGHRA and CDR2 is YSYEKL. The DNA of the CDR3 is TGCGCCAGCAGTAAAGGGAGCACAGATACGCAGTATTTT. Amino acid sequence: CASSKGSTDTQYF.